This T cell receptor beta chain emerged from a study of cytomegalovirus exposure and HLA in healthy donors. The PCR made use of 60 Vbeta and 13 Jbeta primers. In the original processing: A later analysis counted 70 million to 85 million unique TCR beta chains, 10 million to 12 million shared. This table comes from immunoSEQ multiplex PCR, and its TCRdb copy is limited to in-frame clones, with some not included. That table supplies the V and J calls and clone size; D and trimming were determined from the DNA. This sample has about 120,000 clones, with about 70% found just once. General observations from the study: After further analysis at a later stage, around 17,000 TCR beta sequences were associated with HLA alleles at 0.05 false discovery rate.

The V gene end was trimmed by 6 bases and the J gene end by 8 bases; junction bases not matched to a gene: 8. This CDR3 is built from 13 residues. Germline values: CDR1 SNHLY, CDR2 FYNNEI. This clone was counted between two and nine times. Its target is not known. Material for sequencing was PBMCs. The sequence derives from a woman in her twenties or thirties in good health and CMV-seronegative. The chain couples TRBV2 to TRBJ1-1; TRBD1 agrees at 8 bases. CDR3 in DNA: TGTGCCAGCAGCCGACAGGGGAGAGGAGAAGCTTTCTTT. As protein: CASSRQGRGEAFF.